What follows describes a single T cell receptor (beta chain). Template material for TCR beta VDJ and CDR3 profiling consisted of genomic DNA. TCRdb recomputed calls from the reads with MiXCR, one row per CDR3 protein. The repertoire consists of around 200,000 distinct CDR3 sequences, with roughly three fifths occurring once and the leading ten covering roughly 46%. CD8+CD57+ cell expansion had been shown by flow cytometry in patients chosen for sequencing. The CDR3 totals 11 residues. CDR1 is SQVTM, CDR2 ANQGSEA, per germline. V was pared by 4 bases and J by 6 bases, with 6 bases between. The source of the sample is a study of CD8+CD57+ T cells in acquired aplastic anemia.

The receptor's source is a human donor with aplastic anemia. Sequencing input: sorted CD4+, CD8+, or CD8+CD57+ T cells (not recorded which) from PBMCs. V and J are TRBV29-1 and TRBJ2-2; D remains ambiguous. The CDR3 region is CSVAIAGELFF. CDR3 DNA sequence: TGCAGCGTTGCGATCGCCGGGGAGCTGTTTTTT.